This T cell receptor beta chain was profiled in a study of T cells expressing NK-cell markers. Overall study results and limits: Several donors likewise had their CD3+CD56-NKG2C+ fraction led by these clonotypes.

Reanalyzing the 5' RACE reads, TCRdb keeps one entry per CDR3 protein, without DNA. Its table records roughly 300,000 distinct CDR3 sequences. As to this clonotype: What it recognizes is unknown.

This CDR3 is built from 15 residues. This TCR came from a woman between 18 and 69 years old in good health. Sequenced input: blood T cells: a sorted CD56 or NKG2C T cell subset, CD4+ or CD8+ T cells, or bulk PBMC T cells (not recorded which). J is TRBJ1-5 and V is TRBV12-3 or TRBV12-4; with no DNA, the TCRdb D assignment of TRBD1 cannot be verified. The CDR3 here is CASSFRPFPSGTQHF.